This T cell receptor (beta chain) was documented in a study of patients and donors after allogeneic stem cell transplantation. The V gene end was trimmed by 5 bases and the J gene end by 0 bases; junction bases not matched to a gene: 6. The CDR3 has 16 amino acids. Using its own MiXCR run on the RT-PCR reads, TCRdb lists one record per CDR3 protein. The table has about 110,000 distinct CDR3 sequences, 35% seen once. This clonotype was obtained from a human donor who was either an allogeneic HSCT recipient or a stem cell or donor lymphocyte infusion donor (not recorded which). It is not recorded whose cells these are; they may come from a transplant donor. This chain joins TRBV12-3 or TRBV12-4 and TRBJ2-2; 7 positions match TRBD2. Sequenced: blood, either unsorted or a sorted T cell fraction (not recorded which). The CDR3 sequence is CASSPPSGTNTGELFF. DNA for the CDR3: TGTGCCAGCAGTCCTCCCAGCGGGACGAACACCGGGGAGCTGTTTTTT.